This TCR beta chain was captured by sequencing in a study of cytomegalovirus exposure and HLA in healthy donors. CDR1 and CDR2 (germline): SGHTA, FQGTGA. V gave up 0 bases and J gave up 2 bases; unmatched junction bases: 13. This CDR3 spans 19 amino acids. The PCR was carried out with 60 Vbeta primers and 13 Jbeta primers. Assay used: immunoSEQ multiplex PCR; TCRdb lists only in-frame clones, some missing. The sample contains 150,000 to 200,000 clones, about 76% of which appear only once. In its sample, this clone was seen once. The clonotype was recovered from a male donor in good health and CMV-seropositive. The chain is built from TRBV7-3 and TRBJ2-1, with 7 bases aligning to TRBD2. The source material was PBMCs. The CDR3 loop reads CASSLTGPGGGYPYNEQFF. The CDR3 region has the DNA TGTGCCAGCAGCTTAACTGGCCCGGGGGGAGGGTACCCCTACAATGAGCAGTTCTTC.